A single sample gave rise to the 11 T cell receptor beta chains below, sequenced in a study of memory CD4+ T cells and cytomegalovirus serostatus. The sort gate was single viable CD3+CD4+CD8-CD45RO+ cells for memory CD4+ T cells. Data came from immunoSEQ multiplex PCR; TCRdb stores just in-frame clones and leaves some out. The repertoire consists of approximately 92,000 clones, with under 90% occurring once and the leading ten covering about 4%. Sequencing input: memory CD4+ T cells from blood. These receptors all come from an adult in good health and CMV-seropositive.

V usage is TRBV29-1 and J usage is TRBJ1-1; weak D call: TRBD1 (5 bases). V lost 7 bases, J lost 0 bases, and 12 bases lay in between. Germline V lookup: CDR1 SQVTM, CDR2 ANQGSEA. This CDR3 region has 13 residues. The CDR3 loop reads CSASLGVNTEAFF. The DNA of the CDR3 is TGCAGCGCTTCTTTGGGGGTGAACACTGAAGCTTTCTTT.

V gene TRBV5-4 combines with J gene TRBJ1-1; TRBD1 matches 8 bases. The CDR3 covers 16 residues. Germline V gives CDR1 SGHNT, CDR2 YYREEE (reference sequence). After removal of 3 bases from V and 4 bases from J, the junction contained 11 bases not matched to a gene. The CDR3 nucleotides are TGTGCCAGCAGCTACCGGACAGGGCGGGTTTTCACTGAAGCTTTCTTT. This encodes CASSYRTGRVFTEAFF.

The chain joins TRBV6-5 to TRBJ1-1; D not certain. Trimming cost V 5 bases and J 6 bases, with 10 bases left between them. The CDR3 covers 12 residues. From germline, CDR1 is MNHEY and CDR2 SVGAGI. CDR3 residues: CASSRPDAEAFF. CDR3 in DNA: TGTGCCAGCAGTCGCCCGGACGCTGAAGCTTTCTTT.

The rearrangement uses TRBV10-3 and TRBJ2-7, with 9 bases matching TRBD1. Germline trimming cut 3 bases from V and 7 bases from J; bases unmatched to any gene: 7. Germline V gene data show CDR1 as ENHRY and CDR2 as SYGVKD. This CDR3 region has 14 residues. CDR3 protein: CAISDAQGAGEQYF. The CDR3 coding sequence is TGTGCCATCAGTGACGCACAGGGGGCTGGAGAGCAGTACTTC.

The rearrangement uses TRBV29-1 and TRBJ2-4; no definite D call. V was shortened by 2 bases and J by 3 bases, with 11 bases between the two germline ends. CDR3 length: 14 residues. Germline CDR1 and CDR2: SQVTM and ANQGSEA. The CDR3 DNA is TGCAGCGTTGAACCACATGGGGTCAAAAACATTCAGTACTTC. This codes for CSVEPHGVKNIQYF. Drawing the rest from reference TRBV29-1 and TRBJ2-4, the complete variable domain is SAVISQKPSRDICQRGTSLTIQCQVDSQVTMMFWYRQQPGQSLTLIATANQGSEATYESGFVIDKFPISRPNLTFSTLTVSNMSPEDSSIYLCSVEPHGVKNIQYFGAGTRLSVL.

The chain couples TRBV28 to TRBJ2-1; 10 bases line up with TRBD2. CDR1 is MDHEN, CDR2 SYDVKM, per germline. The CDR3 is 15 residues long. V shed 4 bases and J 10 bases; nucleotides not matched to a gene: 10. The CDR3 sequence is CASSSSVGTSAEQFF. The CDR3 DNA sequence: TGTGCCAGCAGTTCCTCAGTCGGGACTAGCGCGGAGCAGTTCTTC.

The V and J genes are TRBV5-5 and TRBJ1-5, with 11 bases that match TRBD1. The length of the CDR3 is 15 residues. Germline V gives CDR1 SGHKS, CDR2 YYEKEE (reference sequence). Trimming cost V 4 bases and J 3 bases; bases outside gene matches: 3. The CDR3 here is CASSRGQGDNQPQHF. As DNA, the CDR3 is TGTGCCAGCAGCAGGGGACAGGGGGACAATCAGCCCCAGCATTTT.

The chain joins TRBV28 to TRBJ2-7; D may correspond to TRBD1 or TRBD2 (5 bases each). The V end was cut by 7 bases, the J end by 5 bases, with 21 bases between. The CDR3 covers 15 residues. Per the germline V gene, CDR1 is MDHEN and CDR2 is SYDVKM. CDR3 DNA: TGTGCCAGCATCTCCGCCGGGGCCGGCTTGGACGAGCAGTACTTC. This gives the protein CASISAGAGLDEQYF.

This clone appeared once. The V and J genes are TRBV29-1 and TRBJ2-7; 9 bases are a match to TRBD1. The CDR3 consists of 13 residues. Germline assignment: CDR1 SQVTM and CDR2 ANQGSEA. Trimming cost V 6 bases and J 3 bases; bases outside gene matches: 6. CDR3 sequence: CSVSAGQGYEQYF. CDR3 DNA sequence: TGCAGCGTGAGCGCGGGACAGGGCTACGAGCAGTACTTC.

V and J are TRBV18 and TRBJ1-3; 7 nucleotides agree with TRBD1. Germline CDR1 is KGHSH and CDR2 is LQKENI. J was trimmed by 8 bases and V by 3 bases; bases with no gene match: 10. This CDR3 is 15 amino acids long. CDR3 sequence (DNA): TGTGCCAGCTCACCCTTCACAGGGGATCGGGACACCATATATTTT. It codes for CASSPFTGDRDTIYF. Full variable domain (remainder filled in from reference TRBV18 and TRBJ1-3): NAGVMQNPRHLVRRRGQEARLRCSPMKGHSHVYWYRQLPEEGLKFMVYLQKENIIDESGMPKERFSAEFPKEGPSILRIQQVVRGDSAAYFCASSPFTGDRDTIYFGEGSWLTVV.

The chain is built from TRBV7-2 and TRBJ2-5; TRBD1 is a possible D gene (6 bases). This CDR3 is built from 13 residues. Trimming took off 3 bases at V and 2 bases at J, with 7 bases between the two ends. Germline CDR1 reads SGHTA; CDR2 reads FQGNSA. The CDR3 DNA sequence: TGTGCCAGCAGCTTCGACAGGCAAGAGACCCAGTACTTC. Translated, it gives CASSFDRQETQYF.